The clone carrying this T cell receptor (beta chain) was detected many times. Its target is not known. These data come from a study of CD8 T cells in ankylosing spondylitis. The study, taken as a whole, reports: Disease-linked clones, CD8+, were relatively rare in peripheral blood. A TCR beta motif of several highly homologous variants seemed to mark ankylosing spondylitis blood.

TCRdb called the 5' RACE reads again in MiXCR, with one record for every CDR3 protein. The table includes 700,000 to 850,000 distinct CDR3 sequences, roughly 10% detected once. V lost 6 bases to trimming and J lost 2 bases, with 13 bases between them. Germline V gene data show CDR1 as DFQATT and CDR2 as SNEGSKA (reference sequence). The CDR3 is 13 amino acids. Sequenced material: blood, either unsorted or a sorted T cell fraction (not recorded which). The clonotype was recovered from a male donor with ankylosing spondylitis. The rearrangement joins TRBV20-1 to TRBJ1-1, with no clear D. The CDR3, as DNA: TGCAGTGCCCCTCGGCAAACCAACACTGAAGCTTTCTTT. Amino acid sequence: CSAPRQTNTEAFF.